This entry concerns a single TCR beta chain. Antigen: not known. Sequencing was performed with immunoSEQ multiplex PCR; in TCRdb, only in-frame clones are kept and a portion is missing. The table has roughly 75,000 clones, about nine tenths seen once. The sample belongs to a study of identifying expanded T cells in peripheral blood. Study-wide results and limits: Technical replicates showed around 1.1 changed clones; two weeks roughly 16; four weeks 19.

Healthy donors had no documented immune events, such as infections, while sampled. This CDR3 contains 16 residues. Germline-derived CDR1 and CDR2 are ENHRY and SYGVKD. V trimming: 0 bases; J trimming: 3 bases; junction bases outside the gene matches: 5. The source is a person between 18 and 69 years old in good health. The chain combines TRBV10-3 with TRBJ1-2; 9 bases align to TRBD1. Sequenced: blood. In nucleotides, the CDR3 is TGTGCCATCAGTGAGTCGAGACAGGGGGAAGACTATGGCTACACCTTC. Translating gives CAISESRQGEDYGYTF.